This TCR beta chain was obtained from a study of blood T cell repertoires in COVID-19. Study summary: T cells, B-cell-depleted T cells, or PBMCs provided the cDNA or gDNA that served as material.

V shed 4 bases, J shed 0 bases, and the junction held 11 bases outside the gene matches. The germline gives CDR1 KGHSH, CDR2 LQKENI. The CDR3 runs 18 residues. Per the authors' pipeline: From reference gene primer amplification, estimates of nucleated cell counts were derived. Only in-frame clones appear in the TCRdb table, and some are missing; sequencing was by immunoSEQ multiplex PCR. Clonal size and the V and J genes are those of that table, whereas D and trimming came from the DNA. In the table there are some 250,000 clones, 80% to 90% of which are singletons. The TCR originated in a man in his sixties with acute or convalescent COVID-19. The rearrangement links TRBV18 to TRBJ2-7; 11 nucleotides line up with TRBD2. Specimen: peripheral blood. The CDR3 DNA is TGTGCCAGCTCACTGGGCACTAGCGGGGGAAGGGACTCCTACGAGCAGTACTTC. Encoded protein: CASSLGTSGGRDSYEQYF.